The following is a T cell receptor beta chain sequence with its context. Its antigen is unknown. The sample holds no much larger clone one base away, and base qualities are not on file. Other DNA sequences within the sample encode an identical CDR3. The source of the sample is a study of shared clonotypes between healthy human individuals (dated by TCRdb to the early 2020s). About the study as a whole: A couple of women and three men aged 18 to 49 years were included in the cohort. Per donor, three plates each were used for CD4 naive and CD4 memory, two for CD8 naive, and one for CD8 memory. To estimate repertoire size and how much clonotypes are shared between individuals, the study performed deep sequencing of blood TCR repertoires from a few healthy adults. Libraries were prepared and TCR repertoires were sequenced by different laboratories using diverse techniques, in order to increase sequencing depth and limit assay-specific biases. Between about 0.94 and 10 billion PBMCs per donor were obtained by leukapheresis.

The CDR3 spans 12 residues, from the cysteine through the phenylalanine. Of all the DNA, just the CDR3 is kept, 36 bases in frame from base 1. V drops 1 base and J drops 8 bases, leaving 5 bases in between. Looking up the germline V gene yields CDR1 SGHVS and CDR2 FNYEAQ. Using the deep immunoSEQ assay, TCR CDR3 regions were amplified from genomic DNA by multiplex PCR. Genomic DNA extracted from each cell subset was distributed evenly over all wells of several immunoSEQ 96-well plates, and each plate served as one replicate. For sorted subsets, each replicate PCR was loaded with about 200 ng genomic DNA, equivalent to approximately 27,000 T cell genomes. Purified libraries were measured with a Qubit 3.0 fluorometer, size-checked on a Bioanalyzer 2100, and measured again with the KAPA Library Quantification kit. Every immunoSEQ 96-well plate was sequenced on a dedicated single-read 150-cycle Illumina NextSeq 550 flow cell. The published analysis was carried out like this. Because only junctional sequences without quality scores were contained in the immunoSEQ output, filtering matching that applied to full-length reads could not be performed. To assign V/J genes and CDR3, sequences were annotated using PyIR, a Python wrapper for IgBLAST v1.9, with IMGT germline references. Any read was removed if the V/J assignment was weak (E-value above 1e-6), the CDR3 was missing, or the read contained stop codons, out-of-frame junctions, or ambiguous translated residues. V3J clonotypes were defined by identical inferred V gene, J gene, and CDR3 amino acid sequence. The percentage overlap between two repertoires was calculated by dividing the number of shared unique clonotypes by the size of the smaller repertoire. Repertoire richness was assessed with RTK rarefaction, the Chao1 estimator, and Recon v2.1 estimates of unobserved clonotypes. Generation probabilities were computed with OLGA for all TCRbeta clonotypes obtained by the gDNA method from four donors. The clones in this table, taken by TCRdb from immuneACCESS, are in-frame only. Not every clone is retained; where verified, under half of the shortfall comes from an unresolved V gene, and the cause of the rest is unknown. Clonal size and the V and J genes are those of that table, whereas D and trimming came from the DNA. The sample table lists more than 900,000 clones, 75% to 85% of them with a count of one. 0.5% to 0.65% of the sample belongs to the ten largest clones.

What the work shows at the level of the full study, not this receptor alone: Even with the large sequencing depth, rarefaction of the sorted-subset datasets indicated that sequencing was incomplete. The small number of donors limited the genetic and exposure-history diversity represented. Estimated clonotype richness was generally larger for naive than for memory subsets. Pairwise subsampling indicated that sequencing depth was expected to affect the degree of clonotype sharing among donors. When several donors were compared, the shared fraction of clonotypes was around 5.1% for naive CD4, around 4% for naive CD8, roughly 2.5% for memory CD4, and 0.4% for memory CD8. Compared with non-shared clonotypes, clonotypes shared by all four sorted-subset donors had higher generation probabilities. Sampling was restricted to blood, and TCR repertoires in tissues likely differ from the TCR repertoires found in blood.

The donors were healthy, HIV-negative adults with no recently reported acute infections or vaccinations. Every donor was a Caucasian adult living in Nashville, Tennessee, USA. Magnetic negative selection was used to enrich CD4+ T cells, after which naive cells were positively selected on CD45RA and the negative fraction became the memory subset. Blood was obtained by leukapheresis, after which PBMCs were separated by Ficoll-Histopaque density gradient centrifugation and cryopreserved in liquid nitrogen vapor phase. Analytical flow cytometry was used to check the purity and quantity of every magnetically sorted T cell population. Genomic DNA was isolated from every sorted fraction and measured by UV absorbance on a Nanodrop 2000c.

The origin of this receptor is a man younger than 30 in good health. Some clones in this sample may be carry-over from other donors' samples. The sample was memory CD4+ T cells from PBMCs. Per the publication, the cell subset or site label means: CD45RA-negative fraction. Here the chain combines TRBV7-6 and TRBJ1-4, with no confidently assigned D gene. The CDR3 here reads CASSLVGEKLFF. The DNA sequence is as follows: TGTGCCAGCAGCTTAGTTGGGGAAAAACTGTTTTTT.